In its sample, the clone carrying this TCR beta chain was seen a few times. The record originates from a study of shared clonotypes between healthy human individuals. The CDR3 is 14 residues long. Germline lookup yields CDR1 MNHEY and CDR2 SVGAGI. V was shortened by 0 bases and J by 7 bases, with 12 bases between the two germline ends. Each cell subset's genomic DNA was divided evenly among several immunoSEQ plates. Assay: immunoSEQ multiplex PCR; the TCRdb copy retains only in-frame clones and omits some. The sample has 1,500,000 or so clones, roughly 96% seen once. The chain has TRBV6-5 and TRBJ1-2, with D perhaps matching TRBD1 (6 bases). The TCR comes from a man aged 30-40 years in good health. Sequencing was performed on naive CD4+ T cells sorted from blood. Noted subset: CD45RA+ positively selected. DNA of the CDR3: TGTGCCAGCAGTTACTCATGGGGGGCGATTGGCTACACCTTC. Its translation: CASSYSWGAIGYTF.